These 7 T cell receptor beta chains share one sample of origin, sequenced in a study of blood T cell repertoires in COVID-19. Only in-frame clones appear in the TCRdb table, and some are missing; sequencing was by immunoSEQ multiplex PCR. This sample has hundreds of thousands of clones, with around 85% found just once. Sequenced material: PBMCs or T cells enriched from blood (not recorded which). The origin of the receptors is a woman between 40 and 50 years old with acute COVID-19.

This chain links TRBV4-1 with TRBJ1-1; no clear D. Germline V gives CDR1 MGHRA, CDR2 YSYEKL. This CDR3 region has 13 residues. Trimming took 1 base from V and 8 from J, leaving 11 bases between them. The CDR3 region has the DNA TGCGCCAGCAGCCAAGTGGGCAGTAGAGAAGCTTTCTTT. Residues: CASSQVGSREAFF.

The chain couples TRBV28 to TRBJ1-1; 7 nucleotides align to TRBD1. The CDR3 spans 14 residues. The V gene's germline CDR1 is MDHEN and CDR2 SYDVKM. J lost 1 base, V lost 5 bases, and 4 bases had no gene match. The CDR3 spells CASSVHRGNTEAFF. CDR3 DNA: TGTGCCAGCAGTGTACACAGGGGGAACACTGAAGCTTTCTTT.

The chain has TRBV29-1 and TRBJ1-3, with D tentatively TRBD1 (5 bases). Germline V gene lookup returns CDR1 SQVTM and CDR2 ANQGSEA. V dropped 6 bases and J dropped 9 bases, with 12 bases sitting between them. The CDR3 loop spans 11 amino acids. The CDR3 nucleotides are TGCAGCGTCCATTCGGGGGGCACCATATATTTT. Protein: CSVHSGGTIYF.

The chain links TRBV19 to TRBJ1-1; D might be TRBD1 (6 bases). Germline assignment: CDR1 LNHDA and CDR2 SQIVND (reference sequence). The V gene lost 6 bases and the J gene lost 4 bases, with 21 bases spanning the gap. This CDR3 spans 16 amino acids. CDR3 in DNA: TGTGCCAGTAGCGTCCGGGACAAGGGGTCGCGCACTGAAGCTTTCTTT. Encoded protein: CASSVRDKGSRTEAFF. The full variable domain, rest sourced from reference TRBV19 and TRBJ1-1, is DGGITQSPKYLFRKEGQNVTLSCEQNLNHDAMYWYRQDPGQGLRLIYYSQIVNDFQKGDIAEGYSVSREKKESFPLTVTSAQKNPTAFYLCASSVRDKGSRTEAFFGQGTRLTVV.

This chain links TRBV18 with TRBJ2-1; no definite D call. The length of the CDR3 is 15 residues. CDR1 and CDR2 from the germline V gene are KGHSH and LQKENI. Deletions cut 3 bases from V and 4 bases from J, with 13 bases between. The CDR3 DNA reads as TGTGCCAGCTCACCCTACCAAATAGAATACAATGAGCAGTTCTTC. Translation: CASSPYQIEYNEQFF.

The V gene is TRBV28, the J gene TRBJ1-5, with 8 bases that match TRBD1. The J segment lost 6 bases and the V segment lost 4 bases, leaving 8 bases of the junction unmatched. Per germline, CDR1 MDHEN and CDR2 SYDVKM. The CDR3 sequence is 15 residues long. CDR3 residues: CASSWGRGLGQPQHF. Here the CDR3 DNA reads TGTGCCAGCAGTTGGGGCAGGGGGCTGGGTCAGCCCCAGCATTTT.

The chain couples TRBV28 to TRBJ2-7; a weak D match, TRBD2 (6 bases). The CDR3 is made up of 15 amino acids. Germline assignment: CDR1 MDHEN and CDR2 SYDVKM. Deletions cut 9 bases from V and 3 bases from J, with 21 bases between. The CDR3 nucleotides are TGTGCCAGTTGGGGGGTGGCTTCTGGGGTCTACGAGCAGTACTTC. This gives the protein CASWGVASGVYEQYF.